This TCR beta chain stems from a study of cytomegalovirus exposure and HLA in healthy donors. About the study: A prior study identified just under 120 million unique TCR beta sequences from some 200 million T cells. Study outcomes and limitations: Previously analyzed data showed that most TCR beta V segments were productive at a frequency of about 87% or about 30%.

In regard to this clone: Its antigen is unknown.

PCR employed 60 Vbeta and 13 Jbeta primers. The assay was immunoSEQ multiplex PCR, and TCRdb's table has in-frame clones only and misses some. There are 90,000 to 130,000 clones in the sample; around 80% occur only once, and roughly an eighth lies in the top ten. At collection, donors were nominally healthy, but unrecorded immune exposures were probable. Germline V gene lookup returns CDR1 LNHNV and CDR2 YYDKDF (reference sequence). Trimming stripped 1 base from V and 0 bases from J, with 13 bases between. The CDR3 loop spans 17 amino acids. The TCR was taken from a young man in good health and CMV-seropositive. Sequences were obtained from PBMCs. J is TRBJ1-5 and V is TRBV15; tentatively, D is TRBD1 (6 bases). The CDR3 is CATSRGQQGDSNQPQHF. CDR3 DNA: TGTGCCACCAGCAGAGGACAACAGGGTGATAGCAATCAGCCCCAGCATTTT.